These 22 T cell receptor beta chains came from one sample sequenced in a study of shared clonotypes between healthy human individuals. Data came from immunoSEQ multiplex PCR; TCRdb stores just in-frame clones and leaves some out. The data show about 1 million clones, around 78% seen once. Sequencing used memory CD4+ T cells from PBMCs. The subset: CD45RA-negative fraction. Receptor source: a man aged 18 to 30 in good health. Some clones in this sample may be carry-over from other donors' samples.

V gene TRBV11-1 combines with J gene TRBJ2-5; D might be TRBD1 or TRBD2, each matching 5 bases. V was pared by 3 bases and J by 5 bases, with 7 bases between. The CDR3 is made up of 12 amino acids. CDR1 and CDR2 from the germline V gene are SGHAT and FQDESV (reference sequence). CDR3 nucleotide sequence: TGTGCCAGCAGCTTTGAGGGGGAGACCCAGTACTTC. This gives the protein CASSFEGETQYF.

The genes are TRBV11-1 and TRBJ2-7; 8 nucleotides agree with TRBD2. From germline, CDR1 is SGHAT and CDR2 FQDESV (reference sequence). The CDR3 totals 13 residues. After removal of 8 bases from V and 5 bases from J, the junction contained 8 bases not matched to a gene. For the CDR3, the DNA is TGTGCCAGCCGGGGGGGCTCGAGCAACGAGCAGTACTTC. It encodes CASRGGSSNEQYF.

The CDR3 loop is CATSPQGGASNQPQHF. The CDR3 bases are TGTGCCACCAGCCCCCAGGGGGGGGCCAGCAATCAGCCCCAGCATTTT. The chain uses TRBV15 and TRBJ1-5; 7 bases fit TRBD1. The CDR3 has 16 residues. CDR1 is LNHNV and CDR2 is YYDKDF in the germline V gene (reference sequence). Trimming took 5 bases from V and 1 from J; bases not matched to a gene: 8.

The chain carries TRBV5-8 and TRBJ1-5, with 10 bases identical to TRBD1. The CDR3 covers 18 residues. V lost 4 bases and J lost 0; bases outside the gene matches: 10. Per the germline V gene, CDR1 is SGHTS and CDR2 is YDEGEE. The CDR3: CASSLGTGEGGSNQPQHF. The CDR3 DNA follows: TGTGCCAGCAGCCTGGGGACAGGGGAGGGAGGTAGCAATCAGCCCCAGCATTTT.

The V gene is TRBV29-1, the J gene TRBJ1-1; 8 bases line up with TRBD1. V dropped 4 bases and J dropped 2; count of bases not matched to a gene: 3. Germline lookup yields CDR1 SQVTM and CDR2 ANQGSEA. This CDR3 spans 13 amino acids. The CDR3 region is CSVGTGINTEAFF. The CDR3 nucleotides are TGCAGCGTTGGGACAGGGATAAACACTGAAGCTTTCTTT.

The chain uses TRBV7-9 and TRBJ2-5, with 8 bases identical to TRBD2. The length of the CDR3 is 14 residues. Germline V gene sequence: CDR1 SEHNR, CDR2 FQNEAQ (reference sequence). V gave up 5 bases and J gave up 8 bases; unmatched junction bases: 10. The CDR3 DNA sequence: TGTGCCAGCAGCCCCAGGACTAGCTCTTTTACCCAGTACTTC. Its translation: CASSPRTSSFTQYF.

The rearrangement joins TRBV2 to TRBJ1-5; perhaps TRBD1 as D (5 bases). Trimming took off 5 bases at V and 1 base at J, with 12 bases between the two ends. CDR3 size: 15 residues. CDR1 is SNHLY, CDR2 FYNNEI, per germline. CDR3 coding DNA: TGTGCCAGCAGTAATGGGGACCTAAGCAATCAGCCCCAGCATTTT. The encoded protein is CASSNGDLSNQPQHF. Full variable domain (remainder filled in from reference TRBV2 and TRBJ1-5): EPEVTQTPSHQVTQMGQEVILRCVPISNHLYFYWYRQILGQKVEFLVSFYNNEISEKSEIFDDQFSVERPDGSNFTLKIRSTKLEDSAMYFCASSNGDLSNQPQHFGDGTRLSIL.

The CDR3 nucleotides are TGTGCCAGCAGAGCATCTAGCGGACAAGAGACCCAGTACTTC. This codes for CASRASSGQETQYF. V is TRBV2 and J is TRBJ2-5; 7 bases line up with TRBD2. Germline loops: CDR1 SNHLY, CDR2 FYNNEI. The CDR3 covers 14 residues. V shed 6 bases, J shed 2 bases, and the junction held 6 bases outside the gene matches.

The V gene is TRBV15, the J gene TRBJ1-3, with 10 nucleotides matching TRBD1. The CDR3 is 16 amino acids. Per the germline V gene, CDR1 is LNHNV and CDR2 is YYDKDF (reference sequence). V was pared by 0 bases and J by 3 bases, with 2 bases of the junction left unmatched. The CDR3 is CATSRDRDRGGNTIYF. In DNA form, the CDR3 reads TGTGCCACCAGCAGAGACCGGGACAGGGGTGGAAACACCATATATTTT.

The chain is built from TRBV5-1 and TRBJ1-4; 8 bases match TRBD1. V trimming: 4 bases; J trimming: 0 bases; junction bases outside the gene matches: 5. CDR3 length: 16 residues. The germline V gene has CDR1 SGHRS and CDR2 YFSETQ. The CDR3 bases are TGCGCCAGCAGCCAGGGACAGGAGGCAACTAATGAAAAACTGTTTTTT. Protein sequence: CASSQGQEATNEKLFF.

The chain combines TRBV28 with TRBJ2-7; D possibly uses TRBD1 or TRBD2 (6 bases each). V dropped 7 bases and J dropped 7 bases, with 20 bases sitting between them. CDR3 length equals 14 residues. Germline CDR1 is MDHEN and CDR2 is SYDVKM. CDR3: CASTSLGTGAEQYF. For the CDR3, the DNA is TGTGCCAGCACCTCCTTGGGGACGGGGGCGGAGCAGTACTTC. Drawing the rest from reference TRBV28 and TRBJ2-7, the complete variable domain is DVKVTQSSRYLVKRTGEKVFLECVQDMDHENMFWYRQDPGLGLRLIYFSYDVKMKEKGDIPEGYSVSREKKERFSLILESASTNQTSMYLCASTSLGTGAEQYFGPGTRLTVT.

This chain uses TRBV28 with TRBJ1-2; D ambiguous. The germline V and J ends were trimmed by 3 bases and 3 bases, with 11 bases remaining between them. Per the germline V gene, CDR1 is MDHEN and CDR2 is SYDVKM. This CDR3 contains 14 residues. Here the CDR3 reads CASSFLRTDYGYTF. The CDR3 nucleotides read TGTGCCAGCAGTTTCCTCCGGACGGACTATGGCTACACCTTC.

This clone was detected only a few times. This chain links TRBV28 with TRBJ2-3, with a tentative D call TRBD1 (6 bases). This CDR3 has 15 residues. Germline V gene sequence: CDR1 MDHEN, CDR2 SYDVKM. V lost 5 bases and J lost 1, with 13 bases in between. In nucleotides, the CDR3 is TGTGCCAGCAGTCCCCGGGACACGGGCACAGATACGCAGTATTTT. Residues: CASSPRDTGTDTQYF.

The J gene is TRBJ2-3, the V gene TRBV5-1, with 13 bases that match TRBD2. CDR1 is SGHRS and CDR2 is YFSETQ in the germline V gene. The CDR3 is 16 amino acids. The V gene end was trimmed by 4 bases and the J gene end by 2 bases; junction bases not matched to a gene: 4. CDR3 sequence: CASSQGLAGNTDTQYF. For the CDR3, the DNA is TGCGCCAGCAGCCAGGGACTAGCGGGAAACACAGATACGCAGTATTTT.

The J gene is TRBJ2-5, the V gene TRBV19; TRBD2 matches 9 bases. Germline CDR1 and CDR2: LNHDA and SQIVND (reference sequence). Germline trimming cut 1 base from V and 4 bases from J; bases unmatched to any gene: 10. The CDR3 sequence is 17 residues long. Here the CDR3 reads CASSIGAGGSGAETQYF. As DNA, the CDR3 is TGTGCCAGTAGTATAGGAGCGGGAGGTTCGGGGGCAGAGACCCAGTACTTC.

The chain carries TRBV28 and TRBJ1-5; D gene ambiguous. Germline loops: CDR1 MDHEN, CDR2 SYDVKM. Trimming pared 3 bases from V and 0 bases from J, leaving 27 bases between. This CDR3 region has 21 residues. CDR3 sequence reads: CASSLGTLEARQVYSNQPQHF. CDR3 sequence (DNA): TGTGCCAGCAGTTTGGGCACTCTTGAGGCGAGGCAGGTCTATAGCAATCAGCCCCAGCATTTT.

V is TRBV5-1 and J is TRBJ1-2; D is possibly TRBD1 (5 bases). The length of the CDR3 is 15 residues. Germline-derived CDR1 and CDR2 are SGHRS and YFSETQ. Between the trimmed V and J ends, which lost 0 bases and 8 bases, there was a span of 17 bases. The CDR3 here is CASSLAVGGSGGYTF. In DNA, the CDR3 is TGCGCCAGCAGCTTGGCCGTTGGGGGTTCTGGCGGCTACACCTTC.

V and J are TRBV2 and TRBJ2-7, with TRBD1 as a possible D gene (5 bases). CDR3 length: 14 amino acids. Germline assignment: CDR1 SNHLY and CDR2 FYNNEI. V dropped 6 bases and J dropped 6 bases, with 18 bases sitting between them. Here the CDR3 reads CASRARQGNSEQYF. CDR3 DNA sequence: TGTGCCAGCAGGGCCAGGCAGGGAAACTCCGAGCAGTACTTC.

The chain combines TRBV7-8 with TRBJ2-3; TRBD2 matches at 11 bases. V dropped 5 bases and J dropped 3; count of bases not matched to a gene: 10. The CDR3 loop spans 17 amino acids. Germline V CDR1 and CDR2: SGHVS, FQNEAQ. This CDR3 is CASSLSGRARGTDTQYF. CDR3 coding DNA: TGTGCCAGCAGCCTTAGCGGGAGGGCAAGAGGGACAGATACGCAGTATTTT.

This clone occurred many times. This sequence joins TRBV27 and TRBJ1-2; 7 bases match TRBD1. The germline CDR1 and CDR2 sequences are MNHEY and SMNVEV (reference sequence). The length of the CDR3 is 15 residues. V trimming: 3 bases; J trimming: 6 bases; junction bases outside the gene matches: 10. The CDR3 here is CASSLAQQGRNGYTF. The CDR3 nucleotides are TGTGCCAGCAGTTTGGCTCAACAGGGGAGGAATGGCTACACCTTC.

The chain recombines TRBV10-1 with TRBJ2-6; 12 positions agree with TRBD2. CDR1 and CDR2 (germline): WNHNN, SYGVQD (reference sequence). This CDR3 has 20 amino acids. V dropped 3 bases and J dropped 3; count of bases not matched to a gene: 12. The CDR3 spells CASSDFLLAGGPFGANVLTF. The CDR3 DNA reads TGCGCCAGCAGTGACTTTCTTCTAGCGGGAGGGCCTTTTGGGGCCAACGTCCTGACTTTC.

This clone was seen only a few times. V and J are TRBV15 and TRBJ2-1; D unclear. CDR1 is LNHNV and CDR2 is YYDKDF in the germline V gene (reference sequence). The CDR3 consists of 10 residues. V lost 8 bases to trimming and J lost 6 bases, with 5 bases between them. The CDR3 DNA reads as TGTGCCACCCCGCTCAATGAGCAGTTCTTC. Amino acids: CATPLNEQFF.